Here is one T cell receptor (beta chain) with its context. The antigen is not known. The study ran its PCR with 60 Vbeta and 13 Jbeta primers. The assay was immunoSEQ multiplex PCR, and TCRdb's table has in-frame clones only and misses some. The sample includes about 150,000 clones, over 70% of them seen just once. This specimen belongs to a study of cytomegalovirus exposure and HLA in healthy donors. Across the study: An early release of data contained around 80 million unique TCRs, which came from HLA-typed donors. Of the donors genotyped, about 390 in all, 81% fell in the Caucasian-associated ancestry cluster.

Study-wide results and caveats: The authors enumerated 150 to 200 TCR beta chains as linked to cytomegalovirus.

The CDR3 is made up of 16 amino acids. Germline lookup yields CDR1 MNHEY and CDR2 SVGAGI. V shed 1 base and J 0 bases; nucleotides not matched to a gene: 3. This sequence was found in a man aged 25-40 years in good health and CMV-seropositive. What was sequenced was PBMCs. The gene calls are TRBV6-5 and TRBJ2-3, with 8 bases fitting TRBD2. The CDR3 DNA sequence: TGTGCCAGCAGTTACTTTTGGACTAGCAGCACAGATACGCAGTATTTT. Its translation: CASSYFWTSSTDTQYF.